Listed below are T cell receptor beta chains from one sample, sequenced in a study of radiotherapy plus CTLA-4 blockade in lung cancer. Method: immunoSEQ multiplex PCR; TCRdb's copy keeps in-frame clones and lacks some. There are under 90,000 clones in the sample; about two thirds occur only once, and over 13% lies in the top ten. This specimen consisted of peripheral blood, obtained from a patient treated with radiotherapy plus ipilimumab. Source of these receptors: a human donor with non-small cell lung cancer that progressed on radiotherapy plus ipilimumab. CDR3s include the opening cysteine and the closing phenylalanine or tryptophan. A D gene is named only where the DNA matches it firmly. Some rows have no size entry. The others give once, few or many, or a class for an expanded clone.

.	TRBV7-8	.	TRBJ2-1	TGTGCCAGCAGCAGCCTCCTAGGGGAGCAGTTCTTC	CASSSLLGEQFF
.	TRBV2	few	TRBJ2-5	TGTGCCACCAACGGCCCACCAGGAGCACAAGAGACCCAGTACTTC	CATNGPPGAQETQYF
.	TRBV21-1	.	TRBJ2-2	TGTGCCAGCAGGCTTGGACAGCTTTATACCGGGGAGCTGTTTTTT	CASRLGQLYTGELFF
TRBD1	TRBV9	.	TRBJ2-3	TGTGCCAGCAGCGTCGGCAGGGGGCGAGATACGCAGTATTTT	CASSVGRGRDTQYF
TRBD1	TRBV19	.	TRBJ1-1	TGTGCCAGTACCGTGACAGGGGAGGCTATAGCTTTCTTT	CASTVTGEAIAFF
.	TRBV27	.	TRBJ1-1	TGTGCCAGCAGTTTATCCGGACGGAGGAGGAACACTGAAGCTTTCTTT	CASSLSGRRRNTEAFF
.	TRBV6-1	.	TRBJ2-6	TGTGCCAGCAGTGTCCTAGGATCCGGGGCCAACGTCCTGACTTTC	CASSVLGSGANVLTF
.	TRBV28	.	TRBJ1-1	TGTGCCAGCAGCCTCCCGACCCTGAACACTGAAGCTTTCTTT	CASSLPTLNTEAFF
.	TRBV4-1	few	TRBJ2-1	TGCGCCAGCAGCCCGGGGACTCACCCTGAGCAGTTCTTC	CASSPGTHPEQFF
.	TRBV2	.	TRBJ2-7	TGTGCCAGCAGTGAGTTCGCCGGGTCGGTGGGCGAGCAGTACTTC	CASSEFAGSVGEQYF
TRBD1	TRBV7-3	.	TRBJ1-1	TGTGCCAGCAGCCCGGACAGGGGTTCCGCTGAAGCTTTCTTT	CASSPDRGSAEAFF
.	TRBV15	.	TRBJ2-1	TGTGCCACCAGCAGGGATACGGACAGTGAGCAGTTCTTC	CATSRDTDSEQFF